These 27 T cell receptor beta chains originate from one sample sequenced in a study of shared clonotypes between healthy human individuals. TCRdb's table, derived via immunoSEQ multiplex PCR, lists solely in-frame clones and lacks some. The sample lists 2 million to 2.5 million clones; 95% were seen once. Sequencing was done on a sample of naive CD4+ T cells sorted from blood. Subset denoted: CD45RA+ positively selected. The origin of the receptors is a man aged 18 to 29 in good health.

The chain employs TRBV11-3 and TRBJ2-7, with D possibly TRBD1 on 6 matching bases. Trimming removed 1 base from V and 3 bases from J, with 10 bases in between. Germline CDR1 and CDR2: SGHNT and YENEEA. This CDR3 has 14 amino acids. CDR3 bases: TGTGCCAGCAGCTTAGCCAGGGGTTTCTACGAGCAGTACTTC. It specifies CASSLARGFYEQYF.

V is TRBV6-5 and J is TRBJ2-7; D is tentatively TRBD1 or TRBD2 (5 bases each). This CDR3 has 13 residues. Trimming took 7 bases from V and 3 from J, leaving 13 bases between them. The V gene's germline CDR1 is MNHEY and CDR2 SVGAGI. The DNA of the CDR3 is TGTGCCAGCACCGTTACAGGAGGCTACGAGCAGTACTTC. Translation gives CASTVTGGYEQYF.

The chain carries TRBV5-1 and TRBJ1-4; the D is unclear. Germline V CDR1 and CDR2: SGHRS, YFSETQ. Trimming shortened V by 4 bases and J by 2 bases, and 12 bases separated the two germline ends. The CDR3 has 15 residues. The CDR3 protein is CASSRSTSTNEKLFF. DNA for the CDR3: TGCGCCAGCAGCCGATCGACCAGCACTAATGAAAAACTGTTTTTT.

The rearrangement joins TRBV21-1 to TRBJ1-2; TRBD1 is the table's D call, not checked against the DNA. TRBV21-1 is listed as a pseudogene. CDR3 length: 15 residues. The CDR3 loop reads CASSKREGQLYGYTF. CDR3 bases: TGTGCCAGCAGCAAGCGTGAGGGACAGCTCTATGGCTACACCTTC.

The J gene is TRBJ2-2, the V gene TRBV6-6, with D perhaps TRBD1 or TRBD2 (5 bases each). The CDR3 spans 14 residues. Germline CDR1 and CDR2: MNHNY and SVGAGI (reference sequence). V was shortened by 6 bases and J by 7 bases, with 15 bases between the two germline ends. In DNA form, the CDR3 reads TGTGCCAGCAGGGGCTGGGACGGAAGCGGGGAGCTGTTTTTT. Protein sequence: CASRGWDGSGELFF.

The V gene is TRBV19, the J gene TRBJ2-7; 8 nucleotides line up with TRBD2. There are 15 residues in the CDR3. V shed 7 bases and J 1 base; nucleotides not matched to a gene: 9. CDR1 and CDR2 from the germline V gene are LNHDA and SQIVND (reference sequence). The CDR3 nucleotides are TGTGCCAGTAAGCTCAGCGGGAGTCCTTCCTACGAGCAGTACTTC. It is translated as CASKLSGSPSYEQYF.

J is TRBJ2-2 and V is TRBV10-1, with no clear D. The CDR3 extends over 14 amino acids. V lost 4 bases and J 6 bases, leaving 12 bases between the germline ends. Germline values: CDR1 WNHNN, CDR2 SYGVQD (reference sequence). The chain's CDR3 is CASSVSRGPGELFF. CDR3 in DNA: TGCGCCAGCAGTGTTTCCCGCGGACCCGGGGAGCTGTTTTTT.

This chain joins TRBV19 and TRBJ2-3; a weak D match, TRBD2 (6 bases). Germline-derived CDR1 and CDR2 are LNHDA and SQIVND (reference sequence). V was cut by 8 bases and J by 2 bases, with 14 bases left in between. This CDR3 comprises 14 residues. CDR3 DNA: TGTGCCAGTGGATCGCGGGACTTCACAGATACGCAGTATTTT. It is translated as CASGSRDFTDTQYF.

The V call is TRBV2, the J call TRBJ2-3; D possibly matches TRBD1 or TRBD2 (5 bases each). There are 15 residues in the CDR3. V was shortened by 4 bases and J by 3 bases, with 14 bases between the two germline ends. Germline CDR1 reads SNHLY; CDR2 reads FYNNEI. The CDR3 is CASSGAGTETDTQYF. CDR3 sequence (DNA): TGTGCCAGCAGTGGAGCTGGGACGGAGACAGATACGCAGTATTTT.

A word on this clone: The sample carries other DNA sequences with the same CDR3. This sequence joins TRBV4-1 and TRBJ2-1, with 8 bases that match TRBD2. The CDR3 totals 16 residues. Germline loops: CDR1 MGHRA, CDR2 YSYEKL. J gave up 4 bases and V 1 base, and 6 bases lay outside the gene matches. CDR3 sequence (DNA): TGCGCCAGCAGCCAAGTTCTGGCGGGGGGTTACAATGAGCAGTTCTTC. It codes for CASSQVLAGGYNEQFF.

V and J are TRBV7-2 and TRBJ2-5; D might be TRBD1 (6 bases). Germline V gene sequence: CDR1 SGHTA, CDR2 FQGNSA. V lost 5 bases, J lost 4 bases, and 17 bases lay in between. The CDR3 is 15 residues long. The CDR3 region has the DNA TGTGCCAGCAGCCGCCCTTACAGCAGGGGAGAGACCCAGTACTTC. This sequence encodes CASSRPYSRGETQYF.

This sequence joins TRBV21-1 and TRBJ2-7; the D call in the table, TRBD1, was not verified against the DNA. TRBV21-1 is described as a pseudogene. This CDR3 has 13 amino acids. CDR3 sequence: CASSKGTGYEQYF. Written as DNA, the CDR3 is TGTGCCAGCAGCAAGGGGACAGGCTACGAGCAGTACTTC.

The rearrangement uses TRBV30 and TRBJ2-7, with D uncertain. CDR1 is GTSNPN, CDR2 SVGIG, per germline (reference sequence). V lost 3 bases, J lost 0 bases, and 15 bases lay in between. CDR3 length: 15 residues. The CDR3 is CAWSLLTAGSYEQYF. The CDR3 DNA is TGTGCCTGGAGCCTTCTCACGGCCGGCTCCTACGAGCAGTACTTC.

The chain uses TRBV5-1 and TRBJ1-2; D not certain. CDR1 and CDR2 (germline): SGHRS, YFSETQ. V dropped 0 bases and J dropped 11 bases, with 17 bases sitting between them. The CDR3 extends over 14 amino acids. The CDR3 loop is CASSLEVVQPRYTF. The CDR3 DNA reads TGCGCCAGCAGCTTGGAGGTGGTGCAGCCGAGGTACACCTTC.

The chain has TRBV5-1 and TRBJ2-5, with D maybe TRBD2 (7 bases). V shed 2 bases and J shed 5 bases, with 13 bases lying between them. Germline loops: CDR1 SGHRS, CDR2 YFSETQ. The CDR3 consists of 14 residues. The CDR3 DNA follows: TGCGCCAGCAGCTTTGGGGGGGCCGAGGAGACCCAGTACTTC. Translation: CASSFGGAEETQYF.

V and J are TRBV2 and TRBJ1-1; no firm D call. Germline CDR1 is SNHLY and CDR2 is FYNNEI. The CDR3 contains 13 residues. V lost 5 bases and J lost 2, with 9 bases in between. The CDR3: CASSTNGNTEAFF. The CDR3 region has the DNA TGTGCCAGCAGTACAAACGGAAACACTGAAGCTTTCTTT.

The V gene is TRBV9, the J gene TRBJ2-5; 9 nucleotides match TRBD2. This CDR3 comprises 16 residues. The germline gives CDR1 SGDLS, CDR2 YYNGEE. V dropped 0 bases and J dropped 1; count of bases not matched to a gene: 4. This CDR3 is CASSVGSAGGQETQYF. Written as DNA, the CDR3 is TGTGCCAGCAGCGTAGGTTCAGCGGGAGGCCAAGAGACCCAGTACTTC.

This chain links TRBV18 with TRBJ2-7; 10 bases match TRBD1. V shed 2 bases and J 2 bases; nucleotides not matched to a gene: 6. Germline V gene data show CDR1 as KGHSH and CDR2 as LQKENI. The CDR3 runs 16 residues. The CDR3 nucleotides read TGTGCCAGCTCACCAGCCGGGACAGGGGTTGCCTACGAGCAGTACTTC. Amino acid sequence: CASSPAGTGVAYEQYF.

This chain uses TRBV19 with TRBJ2-1; D remains unclear. This CDR3 contains 14 residues. Between the trimmed V and J ends, which lost 6 bases and 0 bases, there was a span of 9 bases. Germline assignment: CDR1 LNHDA and CDR2 SQIVND (reference sequence). The CDR3 loop is CASRVESSYNEQFF. The CDR3 coding sequence is TGTGCCAGTAGGGTCGAAAGCTCCTACAATGAGCAGTTCTTC.

This sequence joins TRBV5-1 and TRBJ2-5; TRBD2 matches at 8 bases. V trimming: 4 bases; J trimming: 1 base; junction bases outside the gene matches: 3. The CDR3 is 14 amino acids. From germline, CDR1 is SGHRS and CDR2 YFSETQ. The CDR3 region is CASSATSAQETQYF. The CDR3 nucleotides are TGCGCCAGCAGCGCGACTAGCGCCCAAGAGACCCAGTACTTC.

This chain links TRBV27 with TRBJ2-7; TRBD2 might be the D (5 bases). Germline V lookup: CDR1 MNHEY, CDR2 SMNVEV (reference sequence). This CDR3 has 13 amino acids. V shed 2 bases and J shed 6 bases, with 11 bases lying between them. The CDR3 DNA is TGTGCCAGCAGTTTAGGGAGTGGAGGCGAGCAGTACTTC. It translates to CASSLGSGGEQYF.

This CDR3 reads CASSSDRGITEAFF. CDR3 bases: TGTGCCAGCAGTTCGGACAGGGGGATAACTGAAGCTTTCTTT. The chain is built from TRBV28 and TRBJ1-1, with TRBD1 identical over 10 bases. This CDR3 has 14 amino acids. Germline V lookup: CDR1 MDHEN, CDR2 SYDVKM. V was pared by 4 bases and J by 5 bases, with 4 bases of the junction left unmatched.

This chain links TRBV5-1 with TRBJ2-1, with 10 bases fitting TRBD1. This CDR3 region has 15 residues. Germline V gene sequence: CDR1 SGHRS, CDR2 YFSETQ. V trimming: 4 bases; J trimming: 6 bases; junction bases outside the gene matches: 7. CDR3 protein: CASSLRDRGFNEQFF. CDR3 coding DNA: TGCGCCAGCAGCCTCCGGGACAGGGGTTTCAATGAGCAGTTCTTC.

V gene TRBV5-4 combines with J gene TRBJ2-1, with 12 positions matching TRBD2. The CDR3 length is 17 residues. Per germline, CDR1 SGHNT and CDR2 YYREEE (reference sequence). The V and J ends lost 0 bases and 8 bases, in that order; junction bases with no gene match: 9. CDR3 loop: CASSLGLAGVGWDEQFF. CDR3 in DNA: TGTGCCAGCAGCTTGGGACTAGCGGGAGTAGGGTGGGATGAGCAGTTCTTC. The whole variable domain, remainder taken from reference TRBV5-4 and TRBJ2-1, is ETGVTQSPTHLIKTRGQQVTLRCSSQSGHNTVSWYQQALGQGPQFIFQYYREEENGRGNFPPRFSGLQFPNYSSELNVNALELDDSALYLCASSLGLAGVGWDEQFFGPGTRLTVL.

This rearrangement joins TRBV10-2 to TRBJ1-4; no definite D call. Trimming stripped 1 base from V and 5 bases from J, with 5 bases between. Germline lookup yields CDR1 WSHSY and CDR2 SAAADI. The CDR3 has 13 amino acids. For the CDR3, the DNA is TGCGCCAGCAGTGAGTTGGGGAATGAAAAACTGTTTTTT. Translating it yields CASSELGNEKLFF.

The chain carries TRBV6-1 and TRBJ2-7; unclear D gene. Deletions cut 3 bases from V and 0 bases from J, with 6 bases between. The CDR3 covers 13 residues. Germline lookup yields CDR1 MNHNS and CDR2 SASEGT. CDR3 residues: CASSDQPSYEQYF. DNA for the CDR3: TGTGCCAGCAGTGACCAGCCCTCCTACGAGCAGTACTTC.

This chain uses TRBV5-1 with TRBJ2-6, with D possibly matching TRBD2 (5 bases). This CDR3 contains 15 residues. V dropped 4 bases and J dropped 0 bases, with 8 bases sitting between them. Germline CDR1 reads SGHRS; CDR2 reads YFSETQ. CDR3 region: CASSVAGSGANVLTF. CDR3 coding DNA: TGCGCCAGCAGCGTCGCGGGCTCTGGGGCCAACGTCCTGACTTTC.